The rows below give T cell receptor beta chains drawn from one sample of a study of T cell clusters in autoimmune cytopenias. TCRdb re-called the multiplex PCR reads; one entry per CDR3 protein, DNA not given. The table gives thousands of distinct CDR3 sequences; the top ten clones make up less than 30% of it. Sequencing was performed on peripheral blood. The receptors originated from a human donor with an autoimmune cytopenia or autoimmune hepatitis (not recorded which). Each CDR3 is given with its conserved first and last residue. Fields, in order: CDR3 protein, clone size, J gene, V gene. Clone size, where shown, is once, few, many, or a class for clones that have expanded.

cdr3_aa: CASSPGTSGRARYNEQFF
clone_size: medium-sized
j_call: TRBJ2-1
v_call: TRBV5-4

cdr3_aa: CASSSGYRTGGHEQFF
clone_size: medium-sized
j_call: TRBJ2-1
v_call: TRBV5-5

cdr3_aa: CASSPRQGRGYTF
clone_size: medium-sized
j_call: TRBJ1-2
v_call: TRBV27

cdr3_aa: CSARDFSKDTQYF
clone_size: large
j_call: TRBJ2-3
v_call: TRBV20-1

cdr3_aa: CASSSQGLRQFF
clone_size: -
j_call: TRBJ2-1
v_call: TRBV7-2

cdr3_aa: CASSLTIEGNTIYF
clone_size: medium-sized
j_call: TRBJ1-3
v_call: TRBV27

cdr3_aa: CATSDGQGGTEAFF
clone_size: -
j_call: TRBJ1-1
v_call: TRBV24-1

cdr3_aa: CASSPPRTVYEQYF
clone_size: medium-sized
j_call: TRBJ2-7
v_call: TRBV18

cdr3_aa: CASSLIGTGVDTEAFF
clone_size: -
j_call: TRBJ1-1
v_call: TRBV5-1

cdr3_aa: CASSHPADTQYF
clone_size: -
j_call: TRBJ2-3
v_call: TRBV14

cdr3_aa: CASRPGLAGTDTQYF
clone_size: medium-sized
j_call: TRBJ2-3
v_call: TRBV5-4

cdr3_aa: CASSLVSGPKTGELFF
clone_size: -
j_call: TRBJ2-2
v_call: TRBV11-1

cdr3_aa: CASSLGRPNEKLFF
clone_size: -
j_call: TRBJ1-4
v_call: TRBV28

cdr3_aa: CASSSTLTGDPYEQYF
clone_size: -
j_call: TRBJ2-7
v_call: TRBV13

cdr3_aa: CASSLGGTNYGYTF
clone_size: -
j_call: TRBJ1-2
v_call: TRBV5-1

cdr3_aa: CASRGQGMVQYF
clone_size: medium-sized
j_call: TRBJ2-7
v_call: TRBV6-1

cdr3_aa: CASSLPRLAGGQGEQFF
clone_size: medium-sized
j_call: TRBJ2-1
v_call: TRBV27

cdr3_aa: CASSEDGGRAGTQYF
clone_size: -
j_call: TRBJ2-3
v_call: TRBV28

cdr3_aa: CASSLGGGARETQYF
clone_size: -
j_call: TRBJ2-5
v_call: TRBV5-6

cdr3_aa: CAWSHRGNYGYTF
clone_size: medium-sized
j_call: TRBJ1-2
v_call: TRBV30

cdr3_aa: CASRGGLADVDTQYF
clone_size: medium-sized
j_call: TRBJ2-3
v_call: TRBV5-5

cdr3_aa: CASSPSGAETQYF
clone_size: medium-sized
j_call: TRBJ2-5
v_call: TRBV11-2

cdr3_aa: CATSDITGKDAGELFF
clone_size: -
j_call: TRBJ2-2
v_call: TRBV13

cdr3_aa: CSAKNSYTGELFF
clone_size: -
j_call: TRBJ2-2
v_call: TRBV20-1

cdr3_aa: CASSPGPNEQFF
clone_size: -
j_call: TRBJ2-1
v_call: TRBV13

cdr3_aa: CATSSLLGLAGGLVYNEQFF
clone_size: medium-sized
j_call: TRBJ2-1
v_call: TRBV15

cdr3_aa: CASSQDVIGIHTGELFF
clone_size: -
j_call: TRBJ2-2
v_call: TRBV4-3

cdr3_aa: CAISAVQGSYGYTF
clone_size: medium-sized
j_call: TRBJ1-2
v_call: TRBV10-3

cdr3_aa: CASSKEELSLTYEQYF
clone_size: -
j_call: TRBJ2-7
v_call: TRBV2

cdr3_aa: CASDRTSGSLEQFF
clone_size: medium-sized
j_call: TRBJ2-1
v_call: TRBV6-1

cdr3_aa: CASSLAPLGQGNYGYTF
clone_size: -
j_call: TRBJ1-2
v_call: TRBV5-1

cdr3_aa: CASSLTGTSFYEQYF
clone_size: -
j_call: TRBJ2-7
v_call: TRBV5-5

cdr3_aa: CASRSTGNTGELFF
clone_size: medium-sized
j_call: TRBJ2-2
v_call: TRBV7-6

cdr3_aa: CASSPQGNSNQPQHF
clone_size: -
j_call: TRBJ1-5
v_call: TRBV18

cdr3_aa: CASSWGTGGETEAFF
clone_size: -
j_call: TRBJ1-1
v_call: TRBV5-6

cdr3_aa: CASSLSGTKISGELFF
clone_size: -
j_call: TRBJ2-2
v_call: TRBV7-3

cdr3_aa: CASDDSLDYEQYF
clone_size: medium-sized
j_call: TRBJ2-7
v_call: TRBV6-1